The clone carrying this T cell receptor (beta chain) has just a few counts. This entry is derived from a study of cytomegalovirus exposure and HLA in healthy donors. V lost 4 bases to trimming and J lost 3 bases, with 15 bases between them. In germline, CDR1 is ENHRY, CDR2 SYGVKD. The CDR3 sequence is 15 residues long. With 60 Vbeta and 13 Jbeta primers, the PCR was carried out. Sequenced by immunoSEQ multiplex PCR; TCRdb stores in-frame clones only, minus some. The data contain roughly 97,000 clones, less than 10% of them seen just once; the ten biggest clones take up 5% to 5.5%. The V and J genes are TRBV10-3 and TRBJ1-1; possibly TRBD1 for D (5 bases). This clonotype was sampled from a man aged 45 to 65 in good health and CMV-seropositive. Sample: PBMCs. The CDR3 nucleotides are TGTGCCATCAGTGTAGGAGTGGGGGGGGACACTGAAGCTTTCTTT. It translates to CAISVGVGGDTEAFF.